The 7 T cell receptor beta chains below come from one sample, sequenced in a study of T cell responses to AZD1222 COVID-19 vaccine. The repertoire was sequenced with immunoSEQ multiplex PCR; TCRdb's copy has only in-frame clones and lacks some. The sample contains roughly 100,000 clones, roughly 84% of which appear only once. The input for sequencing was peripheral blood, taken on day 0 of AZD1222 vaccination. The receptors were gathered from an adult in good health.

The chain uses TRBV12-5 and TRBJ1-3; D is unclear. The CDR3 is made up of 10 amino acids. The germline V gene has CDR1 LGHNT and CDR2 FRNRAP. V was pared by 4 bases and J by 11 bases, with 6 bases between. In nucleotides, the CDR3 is TGTGCTAGTGGTTGGTTGGCCATATATTTT. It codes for CASGWLAIYF.

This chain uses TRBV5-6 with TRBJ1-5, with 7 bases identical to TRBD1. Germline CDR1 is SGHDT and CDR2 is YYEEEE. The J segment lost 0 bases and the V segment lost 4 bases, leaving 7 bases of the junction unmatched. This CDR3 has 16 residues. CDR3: CASSRGQTYSNQPQHF. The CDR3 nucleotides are TGTGCCAGCAGCCGGGGACAGACTTATAGCAATCAGCCCCAGCATTTT.

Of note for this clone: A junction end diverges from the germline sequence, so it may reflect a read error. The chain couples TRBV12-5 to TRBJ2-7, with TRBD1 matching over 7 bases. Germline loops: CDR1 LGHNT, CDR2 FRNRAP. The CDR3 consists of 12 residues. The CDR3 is CASGLDSGQADF. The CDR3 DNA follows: TGTGCTAGTGGTTTGGATTCCGGACAGGCAGACTTC. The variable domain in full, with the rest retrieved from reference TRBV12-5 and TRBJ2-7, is DARVTQTPRHKVTEMGQEVTMRCQPILGHNTVFWYRQTMMQGLELLAYFRNRAPLDDSGMPKDRFSAEMPDATLATLKIQPSEPRDSAVYFCASGLDSGQADFGPGTRLTVT.

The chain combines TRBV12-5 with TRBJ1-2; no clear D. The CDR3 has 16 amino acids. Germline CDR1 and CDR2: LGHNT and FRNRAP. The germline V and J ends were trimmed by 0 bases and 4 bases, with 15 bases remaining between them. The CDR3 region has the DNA TGTGCTAGTGGTTTGGTACCGGTCGAGTCTTTCTATGGCTACACCTTC. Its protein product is CASGLVPVESFYGYTF. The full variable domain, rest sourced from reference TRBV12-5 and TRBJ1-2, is DARVTQTPRHKVTEMGQEVTMRCQPILGHNTVFWYRQTMMQGLELLAYFRNRAPLDDSGMPKDRFSAEMPDATLATLKIQPSEPRDSAVYFCASGLVPVESFYGYTFGSGTRLTVV.

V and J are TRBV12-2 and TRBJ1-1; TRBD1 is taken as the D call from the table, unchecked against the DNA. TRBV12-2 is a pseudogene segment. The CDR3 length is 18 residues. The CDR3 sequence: CASRLGPVFSDRVPEAFF. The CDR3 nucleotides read TGTGCAAGTCGCTTAGGCCCAGTTTTCAGTGACAGGGTCCCTGAAGCTTTCTTT.

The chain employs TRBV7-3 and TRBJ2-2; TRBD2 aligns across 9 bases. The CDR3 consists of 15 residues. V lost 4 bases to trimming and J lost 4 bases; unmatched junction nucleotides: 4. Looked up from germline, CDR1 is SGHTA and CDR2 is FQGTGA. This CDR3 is CASSSLAGPTGELFF. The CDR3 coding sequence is TGTGCCAGCAGCTCTCTAGCGGGGCCCACCGGGGAGCTGTTTTTT.

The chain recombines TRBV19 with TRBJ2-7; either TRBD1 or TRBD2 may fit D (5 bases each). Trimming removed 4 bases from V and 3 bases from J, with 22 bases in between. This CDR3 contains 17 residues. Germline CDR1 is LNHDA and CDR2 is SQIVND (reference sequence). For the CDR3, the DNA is TGTGCCAGTAGTACCCGGACTGTAGAAGGGGCTGACTACGAGCAGTACGTC. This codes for CASSTRTVEGADYEQYV.